A selection of T cell receptor beta chains follows, all from one sample in a study of shared clonotypes between healthy human individuals. This table comes from immunoSEQ multiplex PCR, and its TCRdb copy is limited to in-frame clones, with some not included. The table has 1.5 million to 2.5 million clones, just under 95% seen once. Sequencing was performed on naive CD8+ T cells sorted from blood. Receptor source: a man aged 18 to 30 in good health. CDR3s include the opening cysteine and the closing phenylalanine or tryptophan. D genes are given only for firm matches. Some rows mark clone size as missing; the rest say once, few, many or name a class of expanded clone.

- TRBJ2-5 TRBV28 - TGTGCCAGCAGCCCAGGGGAAAATGGCTGGACCCAGTACTTC CASSPGENGWTQYF
TRBD1 TRBJ2-7 TRBV6-1 - TGTGCCAGCAGTGAAGGGGAGACAGGGTTACCCTACGAGCAGTACTTC CASSEGETGLPYEQYF
TRBD2 TRBJ2-7 TRBV29-1 - TGCAGCGTTGAAACCCTAGCGGGAAACTCCTACGAGCAGTACTTC CSVETLAGNSYEQYF
TRBD2 TRBJ2-5 TRBV5-1 - TGCGCCAGCAGCTTGGCCTTGGCGGGAGCCCAAGAGACCCAGTACTTC CASSLALAGAQETQYF
- TRBJ1-2 TRBV6-5 few TGTGCCAGCAGTTACTCGTCAGGGGATGGCTACACCTTC CASSYSSGDGYTF
- TRBJ1-2 TRBV6-1 - TGTGCCACATCCCCGGATGGCTACACCTTC CATSPDGYTF
TRBD1 TRBJ2-2 TRBV5-1 - TGCGCCAGCAGCTTGGGGGGACAGGGTCCCACCGGGGAGCTGTTTTTT CASSLGGQGPTGELFF
TRBD2 TRBJ2-4 TRBV7-8 - TGTGCCAGCAGCCCCCTTCTAGCGGGGGGGGAGGGGCCCAAAAACATTCAGTACTTC CASSPLLAGGEGPKNIQYF
- TRBJ2-1 TRBV30 - TGTGCCTGGAGTGTACGTGAGCAGTTCTTC CAWSVREQFF
TRBD1 TRBJ2-1 TRBV10-3 - TGTGCCACTGAGACAGGGGTCCATGAGCAGTTCTTC CATETGVHEQFF
TRBD2 TRBJ2-1 TRBV7-9 - TGTGCCAGCAGCCAGACTAGCGGGAGCCGGAATGAGCAGTTCTTC CASSQTSGSRNEQFF
- TRBJ2-1 TRBV6-6 - TGTGCCAGCAGCCGAATAACGGGGGTCCCCTACAATGAGCAGTTCTTC CASSRITGVPYNEQFF
- TRBJ2-7 TRBV5-6 - TGTGCCAGCAGCCCCCGATCCCCGGGCGAGCAGTACTTC CASSPRSPGEQYF
- TRBJ1-1 TRBV2 - TGTGCCAGCAGGGGGTCAGAGTACTACAGTGAAGCTTTCTTT CASRGSEYYSEAFF
TRBD2 TRBJ2-7 TRBV13 - TGTGCCAGCAGCTCAGGGACTAGCGGGCGCTACGAGCAGTACTTC CASSSGTSGRYEQYF
- TRBJ1-2 TRBV11-2 - TGTGCCAGCTCGTCGGGCTCGGGCTATGGCTACACCTTC CASSSGSGYGYTF
- TRBJ2-7 TRBV6-6 - TGTGCCAGCAGTTACTCGACGGGTCCCCACTACGAGCAGTACTTC CASSYSTGPHYEQYF
- TRBJ1-2 TRBV7-9 - TGTGCCAGCAGCCGGCGGGGGTACAGGTCTGACTATGGCTACACCTTC CASSRRGYRSDYGYTF
TRBD1 TRBJ2-7 TRBV7-9 once TGTGCCAGCAGCTTATCCACCGGGACAGGGCGATACGAGCAGTACTTC CASSLSTGTGRYEQYF
- TRBJ2-7 TRBV28 - TGTGCCAGCAGCCACGACACCACCTACGAGCAGTACTTC CASSHDTTYEQYF
- TRBJ2-3 TRBV6-5 - TGTGCCAGCAGTTACCACAGGGAAGGGGAGGGAAATACGCAGTATTTT CASSYHREGEGNTQYF
- TRBJ1-2 TRBV6-1 few TGTGCCAGCAGTGGGCTCGACCTGGGCTACACCTTC CASSGLDLGYTF
TRBD2 TRBJ2-1 TRBV6-6 - TGTGCCAGCAGGGAGGGACTAGCGGGGGAAAATGAGCAGTTCTTC CASREGLAGENEQFF
- TRBJ1-1 TRBV6-1 once TGTGCCAGCAGTGGTGGCGGTGAAGCTTTCTTT CASSGGGEAFF